A selection of T cell receptor beta chains follows, all from one sample in a study of cytomegalovirus exposure and HLA in healthy donors. The data were produced by immunoSEQ multiplex PCR, yet TCRdb's version contains in-frame clones alone and is incomplete. The sample yields approximately 190,000 clones, about nine tenths seen once. Sequences were obtained from PBMCs. The receptors stem from a boy aged 2 to 9 in good health and CMV-seronegative. CDR3s include the opening cysteine and the closing phenylalanine or tryptophan. D genes are given only for firm matches. Where a row states a size, it is once, few, many or the class of an expanded clone; other rows omit it.

len: 14; d_gene: TRBD1; abundance: .; j_gene: TRBJ1-1; v_gene: TRBV9; CDR3aa: CASSQRDRALEAFF; CDR3nt: TGTGCCAGCAGCCAAAGAGACAGGGCCCTTGAAGCTTTCTTT
len: 14; d_gene: .; abundance: .; j_gene: TRBJ1-1; v_gene: TRBV7-2; CDR3aa: CASSLNDKNTEAFF; CDR3nt: TGTGCCAGCAGCTTAAATGACAAGAACACTGAAGCTTTCTTT
len: 17; d_gene: TRBD1; abundance: .; j_gene: TRBJ1-5; v_gene: TRBV28; CDR3aa: CASSLPPGQRTNQPQHF; CDR3nt: TGTGCCAGCAGTTTGCCACCGGGACAGCGAACAAATCAGCCCCAGCATTTT
len: 15; d_gene: .; abundance: .; j_gene: TRBJ2-1; v_gene: TRBV7-9; CDR3aa: CASSLGRALVNEQFF; CDR3nt: TGTGCCAGCAGCTTAGGGAGGGCCCTAGTCAATGAGCAGTTCTTC
len: 14; d_gene: .; abundance: .; j_gene: TRBJ1-1; v_gene: TRBV19; CDR3aa: CASSVSVGRGKAFF; CDR3nt: TGTGCCAGTAGTGTCTCTGTCGGCCGGGGGAAAGCTTTCTTT
len: 16; d_gene: .; abundance: .; j_gene: TRBJ1-5; v_gene: TRBV7-8; CDR3aa: CASSLTPTRLRSAQHF; CDR3nt: TGTGCCAGCAGCCTCACTCCAACGCGGTTGAGGTCGGCCCAGCATTTT
len: 16; d_gene: .; abundance: .; j_gene: TRBJ1-1; v_gene: TRBV18; CDR3aa: CASSPYKGPSGGEAFF; CDR3nt: TGTGCCAGCTCTCCGTATAAAGGGCCTTCGGGGGGTGAAGCTTTCTTT
len: 13; d_gene: .; abundance: .; j_gene: TRBJ1-2; v_gene: TRBV5-4; CDR3aa: CASSFPGVYGYTF; CDR3nt: TGTGCCAGCAGCTTCCCGGGGGTTTATGGCTACACCTTC
len: 14; d_gene: TRBD2; abundance: .; j_gene: TRBJ2-7; v_gene: TRBV15; CDR3aa: CATSRERESDEQYF; CDR3nt: TGTGCCACCAGCAGAGAGCGGGAGAGCGACGAGCAGTACTTC
len: 14; d_gene: .; abundance: .; j_gene: TRBJ2-3; v_gene: TRBV6-5; CDR3aa: CASTQGPLPDTQYF; CDR3nt: TGTGCCAGCACCCAGGGGCCTCTCCCAGATACGCAGTATTTT
len: 15; d_gene: TRBD2; abundance: once; j_gene: TRBJ2-1; v_gene: TRBV9; CDR3aa: CASSVVAGPLNEQFF; CDR3nt: TGTGCCAGCAGCGTAGTAGCGGGGCCTCTAAATGAGCAGTTCTTC
len: 17; d_gene: .; abundance: .; j_gene: TRBJ1-4; v_gene: TRBV7-9; CDR3aa: CASSPGRNGAQNEKLFF; CDR3nt: TGTGCCAGCAGCCCGGGCCGGAATGGGGCCCAGAATGAAAAACTGTTTTTT
len: 15; d_gene: TRBD2; abundance: .; j_gene: TRBJ2-5; v_gene: TRBV7-8; CDR3aa: CASSLGSGGLGTQYF; CDR3nt: TGTGCCAGCAGCTTAGGGTCGGGGGGGCTTGGGACCCAGTACTTC
len: 15; d_gene: .; abundance: .; j_gene: TRBJ2-7; v_gene: TRBV5-5; CDR3aa: CASSFQLSTSYEQYF; CDR3nt: TGTGCCAGCAGCTTTCAGTTGTCCACCTCCTACGAGCAGTACTTC
len: 15; d_gene: TRBD1; abundance: .; j_gene: TRBJ1-1; v_gene: TRBV9; CDR3aa: CASSAAGQADTEAFF; CDR3nt: TGTGCCAGCAGCGCCGCGGGACAGGCTGACACTGAAGCTTTCTTT
len: 15; d_gene: TRBD1; abundance: .; j_gene: TRBJ2-7; v_gene: TRBV7-9; CDR3aa: CSSSHRDRGAYEQYF; CDR3nt: TGTTCCAGCAGCCATAGAGACAGGGGCGCCTACGAGCAGTACTTC
len: 14; d_gene: .; abundance: .; j_gene: TRBJ2-3; v_gene: TRBV7-9; CDR3aa: CSSSPRLVPDTQYF; CDR3nt: TGTTCCAGCAGCCCTAGACTAGTCCCAGATACGCAGTATTTT
len: 13; d_gene: .; abundance: .; j_gene: TRBJ1-1; v_gene: TRBV2; CDR3aa: CASVIDRNTEAFF; CDR3nt: TGTGCCAGCGTGATAGACAGGAACACTGAAGCTTTCTTT
len: 15; d_gene: TRBD1; abundance: .; j_gene: TRBJ2-6; v_gene: TRBV28; CDR3aa: CASSLQGSGANVLTF; CDR3nt: TGTGCCAGCAGTCTACAGGGGTCTGGGGCCAACGTCCTGACTTTC
len: 16; d_gene: .; abundance: .; j_gene: TRBJ2-1; v_gene: TRBV27; CDR3aa: CASSKRLGGSYNEQFF; CDR3nt: TGTGCCAGCAGCAAGAGGTTGGGCGGGTCCTACAATGAGCAGTTCTTC
len: 12; d_gene: .; abundance: .; j_gene: TRBJ2-7; v_gene: TRBV2; CDR3aa: CASTGRVYEQYF; CDR3nt: TGTGCCAGCACGGGTCGGGTCTACGAGCAGTACTTC
len: 17; d_gene: TRBD1; abundance: .; j_gene: TRBJ2-2; v_gene: TRBV4-1; CDR3aa: CASSQERGQGWTGELFF; CDR3nt: TGCGCCAGCAGCCAAGAAAGAGGACAGGGTTGGACCGGGGAGCTGTTTTTT
len: 15; d_gene: .; abundance: .; j_gene: TRBJ1-6; v_gene: TRBV2; CDR3aa: CASSEAHPVGSPLHF; CDR3nt: TGTGCCAGCAGTGAAGCGCATCCGGTTGGTTCACCCCTCCACTTT
len: 15; d_gene: TRBD1; abundance: .; j_gene: TRBJ1-1; v_gene: TRBV29-1; CDR3aa: CSGRRLGGVNTEAFF; CDR3nt: TGCAGCGGGCGTCGATTAGGGGGCGTGAACACTGAAGCTTTCTTT
len: 14; d_gene: TRBD1; abundance: once; j_gene: TRBJ1-1; v_gene: TRBV27; CDR3aa: CASRGTGDGTEAFF; CDR3nt: TGTGCCAGCAGGGGAACAGGGGATGGTACTGAAGCTTTCTTT
len: 14; d_gene: .; abundance: .; j_gene: TRBJ1-3; v_gene: TRBV2; CDR3aa: CASSVRGSGNTIYF; CDR3nt: TGTGCCAGCAGTGTACGGGGTTCTGGAAACACCATATATTTT
len: 14; d_gene: .; abundance: once; j_gene: TRBJ2-1; v_gene: TRBV2; CDR3aa: CASSEDRSYNEQFF; CDR3nt: TGTGCCAGCAGTGAAGATCGCTCCTACAATGAGCAGTTCTTC
len: 15; d_gene: TRBD2; abundance: .; j_gene: TRBJ2-2; v_gene: TRBV5-1; CDR3aa: CASSGGGPHTGELFF; CDR3nt: TGCGCCAGCAGCGGGGGGGGACCCCACACCGGGGAGCTGTTTTTT
len: 14; d_gene: TRBD2; abundance: .; j_gene: TRBJ2-7; v_gene: TRBV28; CDR3aa: CASSTSGRNYEQYF; CDR3nt: TGTGCCAGCAGTACTAGCGGGAGAAACTACGAGCAGTACTTC
len: 13; d_gene: .; abundance: .; j_gene: TRBJ1-6; v_gene: TRBV28; CDR3aa: CASRGRGNSPLHF; CDR3nt: TGTGCCAGCAGAGGGAGAGGGAATTCACCCCTCCACTTT
len: 15; d_gene: TRBD2; abundance: .; j_gene: TRBJ2-1; v_gene: TRBV30; CDR3aa: CAWSVFGTTYNEQFF; CDR3nt: TGTGCCTGGAGTGTTTTCGGGACTACCTACAATGAGCAGTTCTTC
len: 16; d_gene: TRBD2; abundance: .; j_gene: TRBJ2-3; v_gene: TRBV7-9; CDR3aa: CASSTPSGTSTDTQYF; CDR3nt: TGTGCCAGCAGCACACCTAGCGGAACTAGCACAGATACGCAGTATTTT
len: 15; d_gene: .; abundance: .; j_gene: TRBJ2-5; v_gene: TRBV27; CDR3aa: CASSLLSPPRETQYF; CDR3nt: TGTGCCAGCAGTTTATTATCTCCCCCTAGGGAGACCCAGTACTTC
len: 13; d_gene: .; abundance: .; j_gene: TRBJ1-1; v_gene: TRBV15; CDR3aa: CATSRDRDTEAFF; CDR3nt: TGTGCCACCAGCAGAGATCGGGACACTGAAGCTTTCTTT
len: 13; d_gene: TRBD2; abundance: .; j_gene: TRBJ2-7; v_gene: TRBV6-4; CDR3aa: CASSVLSGHEQYF; CDR3nt: TGTGCCAGCAGTGTGCTTAGCGGGCACGAGCAGTACTTC
len: 13; d_gene: .; abundance: .; j_gene: TRBJ1-1; v_gene: TRBV27; CDR3aa: CASSNYYDTEAFF; CDR3nt: TGTGCCAGCAGTAACTATTATGATACTGAAGCTTTCTTT
len: 16; d_gene: .; abundance: .; j_gene: TRBJ2-5; v_gene: TRBV27; CDR3aa: CASSFLTQNLRETQYF; CDR3nt: TGTGCCAGCAGTTTCCTAACTCAGAATTTGAGGGAGACCCAGTACTTC
len: 16; d_gene: .; abundance: .; j_gene: TRBJ2-1; v_gene: TRBV4-2; CDR3aa: CASSQEPAGSYNEQFF; CDR3nt: TGTGCCAGCAGCCAAGAGCCAGCGGGTTCCTACAATGAGCAGTTCTTC
len: 14; d_gene: .; abundance: .; j_gene: TRBJ2-7; v_gene: TRBV6-6; CDR3aa: CASREDSKIYEQYF; CDR3nt: TGTGCCAGCAGGGAGGACAGTAAAATCTACGAGCAGTACTTC